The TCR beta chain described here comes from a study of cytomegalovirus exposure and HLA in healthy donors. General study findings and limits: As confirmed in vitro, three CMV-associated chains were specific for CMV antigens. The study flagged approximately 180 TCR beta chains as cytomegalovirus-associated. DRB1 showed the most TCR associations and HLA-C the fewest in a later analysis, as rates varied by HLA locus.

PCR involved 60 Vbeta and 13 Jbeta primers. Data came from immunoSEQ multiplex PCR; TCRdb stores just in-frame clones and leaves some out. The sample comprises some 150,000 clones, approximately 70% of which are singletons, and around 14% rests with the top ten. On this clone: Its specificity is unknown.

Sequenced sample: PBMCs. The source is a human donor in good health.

CDR3 in amino acids: CASSARTSGGLWYF. The DNA for the CDR3 is TGTGCCAGCAGTGCCAGGACTAGCGGGGGTCTTTGGTATTTT. The rearrangement uses TRBV6-1 and TRBJ2-3, with 13 bases lining up with TRBD2. J lost 14 bases, V lost 4 bases, and 9 bases had no gene match. The CDR3 contains 14 residues. The germline gives CDR1 MNHNS, CDR2 SASEGT.